This record concerns one TCR beta chain sequence. No antigen is known for it. The data belong to a study of cytomegalovirus exposure and HLA in healthy donors. Study-level points and caveats: Later analysis indicated greater clonal expansion among HLA-associated TCR beta chains than among equally common other chains.

60 Vbeta and 13 Jbeta primers were used in PCR. The method was immunoSEQ multiplex PCR; TCRdb's version includes in-frame clones alone and lacks a portion of them. The sample shows 75,000 to 100,000 clones, about four fifths of them seen only once. There are 15 residues in the CDR3. V lost 0 bases and J lost 5, with 11 bases in between. Germline loops: CDR1 SGHRS, CDR2 YFSETQ. J is TRBJ1-4 and V is TRBV5-1; D is unclear. The receptor's source is a man aged 40-55 years in good health and CMV-seropositive. Sequencing was carried out using PBMCs. The CDR3 region is CASSLASGENEKLFF. The CDR3 nucleotides read TGCGCCAGCAGCTTGGCGTCGGGTGAAAATGAAAAACTGTTTTTT. Drawing the rest from reference TRBV5-1 and TRBJ1-4, the complete variable domain is KAGVTQTPRYLIKTRGQQVTLSCSPISGHRSVSWYQQTPGQGLQFLFEYFSETQRNKGNFPGRFSGRQFSNSRSEMNVSTLELGDSALYLCASSLASGENEKLFFGSGTQLSVL.